The entry below gives a single T cell receptor (beta chain) sequence along with its context. This entry is derived from a study of control samples from healthy donors and cancer patients. Only in-frame clones appear in the TCRdb table, and some are missing; sequencing was by immunoSEQ multiplex PCR. Of just under 100,000 clones listed, 85% to 95% are singletons. J gave up 5 bases and V 0 bases, and 7 bases lay outside the gene matches. CDR3 size: 15 residues. Per germline, CDR1 SEHNR and CDR2 FQNEAQ (reference sequence). The specimen sequenced was blood. The TCR sequence derives from a young man in good health. The V call is TRBV7-9, the J call TRBJ2-7; 7 bases fit TRBD1. The CDR3 DNA follows: TGTGCCAGCAGCTTAGCGATGACAGGGAAGGACGAGCAGTACTTC. Its translation is CASSLAMTGKDEQYF.